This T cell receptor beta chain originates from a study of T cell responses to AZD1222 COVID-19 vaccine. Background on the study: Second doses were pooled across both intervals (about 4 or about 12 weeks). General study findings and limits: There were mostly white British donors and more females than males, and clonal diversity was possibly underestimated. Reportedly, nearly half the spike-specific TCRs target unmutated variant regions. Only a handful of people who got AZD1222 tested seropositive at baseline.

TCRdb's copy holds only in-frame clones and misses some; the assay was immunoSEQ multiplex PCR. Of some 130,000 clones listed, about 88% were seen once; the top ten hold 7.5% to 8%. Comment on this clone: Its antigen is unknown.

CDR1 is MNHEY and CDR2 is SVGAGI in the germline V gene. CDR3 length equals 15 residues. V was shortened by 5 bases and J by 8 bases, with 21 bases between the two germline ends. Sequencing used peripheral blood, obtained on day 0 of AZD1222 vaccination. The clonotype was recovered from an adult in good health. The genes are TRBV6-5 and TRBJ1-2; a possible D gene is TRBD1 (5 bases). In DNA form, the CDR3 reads TGTGCCAGCAGTCGCCGTGGGGGGGATTGGGAAGGCTACACCTTC. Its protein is CASSRRGGDWEGYTF.